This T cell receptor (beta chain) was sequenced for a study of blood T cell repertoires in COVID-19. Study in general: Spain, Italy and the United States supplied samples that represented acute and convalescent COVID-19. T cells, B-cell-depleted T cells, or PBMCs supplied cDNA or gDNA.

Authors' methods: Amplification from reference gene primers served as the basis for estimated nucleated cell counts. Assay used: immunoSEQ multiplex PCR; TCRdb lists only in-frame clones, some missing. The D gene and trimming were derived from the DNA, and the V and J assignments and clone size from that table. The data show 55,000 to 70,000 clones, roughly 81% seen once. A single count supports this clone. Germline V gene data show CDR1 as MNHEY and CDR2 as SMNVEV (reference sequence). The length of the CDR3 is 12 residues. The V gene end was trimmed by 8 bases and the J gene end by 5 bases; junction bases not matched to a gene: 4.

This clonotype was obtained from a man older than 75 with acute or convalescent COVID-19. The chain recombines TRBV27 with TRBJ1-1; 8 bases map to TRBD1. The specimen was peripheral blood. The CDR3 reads CASGRGHTEAFF. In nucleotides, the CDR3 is TGTGCCAGCGGCAGGGGGCATACTGAAGCTTTCTTT.